This T cell receptor (beta chain) was observed in a study of shared clonotypes between healthy human individuals. Positively selected for CCR7, the CD45RO-negative cells used as naive CD8 cells excluded terminally differentiated effector memory CD45RA+ cells. Sequencing used immunoSEQ multiplex PCR; TCRdb keeps in-frame clones, though not all of them. The top ten hold approximately 1.2% of the sample, which has some 2.1 million clones, about 95% seen once. This receptor was identified in a young man in good health. Sequenced input: naive CD8+ T cells sorted from blood.

The CDR3 reads CASSGTGYGSYEQYF. CDR3 bases: TGTGCCAGCAGTGGAACAGGGTATGGCTCCTACGAGCAGTACTTC. This chain connects TRBV27 to TRBJ2-7; D perhaps matches TRBD1 (6 bases). V gave up 5 bases and J gave up 0 bases, with 14 bases separating them. This CDR3 comprises 15 residues. CDR1 is MNHEY and CDR2 is SMNVEV in the germline V gene (reference sequence).